This T cell receptor (beta chain) was captured by sequencing in a study of circulating and synovial CD4+ cells in juvenile arthritis. Study results and caveats: Circulating pathogenic-like lymphocytes shared a substantially higher fraction of CDR3 sequences with synovium than bulk blood.

Concerning this clone: What it binds is unknown.

Germline CDR1 is SGHTS and CDR2 is YDEGEE. The CDR3 length is 14 residues. V shed 2 bases and J 5 bases; nucleotides not matched to a gene: 5. The data were produced by immunoSEQ multiplex PCR, yet TCRdb's version contains in-frame clones alone and is incomplete. The sample lists about 34,000 clones, around 95% occurring once. This sequence joins TRBV5-8 and TRBJ1-1, with TRBD1 identical over 8 bases. The sequenced sample was CD4+ T cells from blood. The clonotype comes from a human donor with juvenile idiopathic arthritis. CDR3 protein: CASSFRGQGTEAFF. The CDR3 DNA is TGTGCCAGCAGCTTCAGGGGGCAGGGTACTGAAGCTTTCTTT.